This T cell receptor (beta chain) comes out of a study of control samples from healthy donors and cancer patients. CDR3 size: 14 residues. The germline V and J ends were trimmed by 4 bases and 1 base, with 11 bases remaining between them. Germline CDR1 and CDR2: SGDLS and YYNGEE. The protocol was immunoSEQ multiplex PCR, while the TCRdb copy is restricted to in-frame clones and leaves out a portion. The table records tens of thousands of clones, roughly nine tenths of them present only once. The chain is built from TRBV9 and TRBJ1-2; possibly TRBD1 for D (6 bases). This TCR was recovered from a woman between 65 and 79 years old in good health. The sample was blood. As DNA, the CDR3 is TGTGCCAGCAGCTCCCGGACAGTTAACTATGGCTACACCTTC. This encodes CASSSRTVNYGYTF.